These 25 T cell receptor beta chains came from one sample sequenced in a study of cytomegalovirus exposure and HLA in healthy donors. Use of 60 Vbeta and 13 Jbeta primers characterized the PCR. Method: immunoSEQ multiplex PCR; TCRdb's copy keeps in-frame clones and lacks some. The data contain roughly 120,000 clones, 79% of them singletons. Sample: PBMCs. These receptors were collected from a young man in good health and CMV-seropositive.

The rearrangement links TRBV30 to TRBJ2-7; D not resolved. V was trimmed by 1 base and J by 6 bases, leaving 13 bases between them. The germline V gene has CDR1 GTSNPN and CDR2 SVGIG (reference sequence). The CDR3 has 13 residues. This CDR3 is CAWSDPLIVEQYF. CDR3 sequence (DNA): TGTGCCTGGAGTGACCCTTTGATAGTCGAGCAGTACTTC.

The chain links TRBV29-1 to TRBJ2-5; 11 bases line up with TRBD2. Germline V gene data show CDR1 as SQVTM and CDR2 as ANQGSEA. Germline trimming cut 6 bases from V and 0 bases from J; bases unmatched to any gene: 0. CDR3 length: 13 amino acids. CDR3 in amino acids: CSVTSGDQETQYF. CDR3 nucleotides: TGCAGCGTGACTAGCGGGGACCAAGAGACCCAGTACTTC. The whole variable domain, remainder taken from reference TRBV29-1 and TRBJ2-5, is SAVISQKPSRDICQRGTSLTIQCQVDSQVTMMFWYRQQPGQSLTLIATANQGSEATYESGFVIDKFPISRPNLTFSTLTVSNMSPEDSSIYLCSVTSGDQETQYFGPGTRLLVL.

The rearrangement links TRBV29-1 to TRBJ1-2; 8 bases align to TRBD1. Germline CDR1 and CDR2: SQVTM and ANQGSEA. With V trimmed by 4 bases and J by 2 bases, 6 bases remained unmatched. CDR3 length: 14 amino acids. The CDR3 sequence: CSVGRQGRNYGYTF. The CDR3 region has the DNA TGCAGCGTTGGGAGACAGGGGCGGAACTATGGCTACACCTTC. Supplemented by reference TRBV29-1 and TRBJ1-2, the full variable domain reads SAVISQKPSRDICQRGTSLTIQCQVDSQVTMMFWYRQQPGQSLTLIATANQGSEATYESGFVIDKFPISRPNLTFSTLTVSNMSPEDSSIYLCSVGRQGRNYGYTFGSGTRLTVV.

The chain has TRBV2 and TRBJ1-1, with 7 bases aligning to TRBD1. J gave up 9 bases and V 5 bases, and 12 bases lay outside the gene matches. Looked up from germline, CDR1 is SNHLY and CDR2 is FYNNEI. There are 14 residues in the CDR3. CDR3 amino acids: CASSPTGALSQAFF. CDR3 sequence (DNA): TGTGCCAGCAGTCCCACAGGGGCCCTATCCCAAGCTTTCTTT.

The chain carries TRBV2 and TRBJ1-5; D gene unclear. This CDR3 is built from 15 residues. Germline V CDR1 and CDR2: SNHLY, FYNNEI. Trimming stripped 4 bases from V and 1 base from J, with 11 bases between. The CDR3 region is CASSAETPSNQPQHF. The CDR3 nucleotides are TGTGCCAGCAGTGCAGAGACTCCCAGCAATCAGCCCCAGCATTTT.

This chain connects TRBV18 to TRBJ1-4; no clear D gene. This CDR3 is built from 13 residues. V lost 3 bases and J 10 bases, leaving 12 bases between the germline ends. The V gene's germline CDR1 is KGHSH and CDR2 LQKENI. CDR3 bases: TGTGCCAGCTCACCGGTCGGGGAAGGAAAACTGTTTTTT. Translation: CASSPVGEGKLFF.

This clone was observed a handful of times. The V gene is TRBV9, the J gene TRBJ2-1, with TRBD2 matching 11 bases. Germline values: CDR1 SGDLS, CDR2 YYNGEE. CDR3 length equals 16 residues. V dropped 4 bases and J dropped 3; count of bases not matched to a gene: 6. DNA of the CDR3: TGTGCCAGCAGCCCCAATCTAGCGGGGGGCTACAATGAGCAGTTCTTC. Residues: CASSPNLAGGYNEQFF.

The V call is TRBV5-1, the J call TRBJ1-3; possibly TRBD1 for D (6 bases). V lost 2 bases and J lost 0, with 9 bases in between. Germline V gene data show CDR1 as SGHRS and CDR2 as YFSETQ. CDR3 length equals 15 residues. Written as DNA, the CDR3 is TGCGCCAGCAGCTTCTCAGGGGCCTCTGGAAACACCATATATTTT. Its translation: CASSFSGASGNTIYF.

The chain employs TRBV28 and TRBJ1-2, with D possibly TRBD1 on 6 matching bases. Looked up from germline, CDR1 is MDHEN and CDR2 is SYDVKM. The CDR3 is 15 residues long. V was cut by 6 bases and J by 4 bases, with 18 bases left in between. The DNA of the CDR3 is TGTGCCAGCAGGGTCCTGGGGGGGCTAGGCTATGGCTACACCTTC. This translates into CASRVLGGLGYGYTF.

The rearrangement links TRBV2 to TRBJ1-2; D is unresolved. The CDR3 totals 16 residues. Between the trimmed V and J ends, which lost 2 bases and 2 bases, there was a span of 15 bases. Germline V gives CDR1 SNHLY, CDR2 FYNNEI. The DNA of the CDR3 is TGTGCCAGCAGTGAATATGTAGGGAGAGGAAACTATGGCTACACCTTC. This codes for CASSEYVGRGNYGYTF.

V is TRBV30 and J is TRBJ2-3; D is perhaps TRBD2 (6 bases). This CDR3 comprises 14 residues. Germline V lookup: CDR1 GTSNPN, CDR2 SVGIG (reference sequence). The V end lost 2 bases, the J end lost 6 bases, and 15 bases lay between the germline ends. The CDR3 coding sequence is TGTGCCTGGAGTCCGTCCCGGGGGTATGATACGCAGTATTTT. The encoded protein is CAWSPSRGYDTQYF.

This chain uses TRBV4-3 with TRBJ1-1; 7 bases match TRBD1. The V segment lost 1 base and the J segment 0 bases; nucleotides outside the gene matches: 5. This CDR3 region has 16 residues. CDR1 LGHNA and CDR2 YSLEER come from the germline V gene. In nucleotides, the CDR3 is TGCGCCAGCAGCCAAGGAGGGGGCAGGCTGAACACTGAAGCTTTCTTT. Translating it yields CASSQGGGRLNTEAFF.

The chain has TRBV7-9 and TRBJ1-1, with TRBD1 matching over 11 bases. Germline lookup yields CDR1 SEHNR and CDR2 FQNEAQ (reference sequence). Trimming removed 4 bases from V and 6 bases from J; junction bases left unmatched: 4. The CDR3 covers 14 residues. The CDR3 here is CASSSWTGGSEAFF. CDR3 DNA sequence: TGTGCCAGCAGCTCGTGGACAGGGGGCTCTGAAGCTTTCTTT.

The chain joins TRBV27 to TRBJ2-3; 9 bases fit TRBD2. The V gene's germline CDR1 is MNHEY and CDR2 SMNVEV (reference sequence). The CDR3 contains 18 residues. J gave up 4 bases and V 3 bases, and 14 bases lay outside the gene matches. CDR3 loop: CASSFLILAGVSADTQYF. Here the CDR3 DNA reads TGTGCCAGCAGTTTCCTAATTTTAGCGGGGGTTAGTGCAGATACGCAGTATTTT.

The J gene is TRBJ2-7, the V gene TRBV5-6; 9 bases align to TRBD1. Germline V gene data show CDR1 as SGHDT and CDR2 as YYEEEE. The CDR3 covers 14 residues. The junction had 4 bases not matched to a gene; V was cut back by 0 bases and J by 6 bases. The CDR3 nucleotides are TGTGCCAGCAGCTTGGTGGGACAGGGAGCCGAGCAGTACTTC. It yields the protein CASSLVGQGAEQYF.

The J gene is TRBJ2-1, the V gene TRBV5-1, with D unclear. From germline, CDR1 is SGHRS and CDR2 YFSETQ. Trimming pared 4 bases from V and 2 bases from J, leaving 13 bases between. This CDR3 region has 15 residues. The CDR3 DNA is TGCGCCAGCAGCGGAGAATCGTTTCCCTACAATGAGCAGTTCTTC. It translates to CASSGESFPYNEQFF.

This chain links TRBV5-1 with TRBJ1-2; the match to TRBD1 covers 7 bases. Germline V gives CDR1 SGHRS, CDR2 YFSETQ. The trim removed 0 bases at V and 4 bases at J, leaving 3 bases unmatched. This CDR3 spans 14 amino acids. Written as DNA, the CDR3 is TGCGCCAGCAGCTTGGAACAGGGGCCCTATGGCTACACCTTC. Amino acid sequence: CASSLEQGPYGYTF.

A few counts support this clone. The chain has TRBV6-5 and TRBJ1-1; D not resolved. V gave up 0 bases and J gave up 11 bases, with 10 bases separating them. CDR3 length equals 12 residues. The germline V gene has CDR1 MNHEY and CDR2 SVGAGI. The CDR3 sequence: CASSYSGSGAFF. The CDR3 coding sequence is TGTGCCAGCAGTTACTCGGGTTCGGGGGCTTTCTTT.

Only a few counts were recorded for this clone. This rearrangement joins TRBV6-6 to TRBJ1-5; 7 positions match TRBD1. Per germline, CDR1 MNHNY and CDR2 SVGAGI (reference sequence). V gave up 6 bases and J gave up 3 bases; unmatched junction bases: 11. This CDR3 has 16 residues. The CDR3 DNA sequence: TGTGCCAGCAGGGCCGGGACAGTTTTAAACAATCAGCCCCAGCATTTT. Translated, it gives CASRAGTVLNNQPQHF.

The chain uses TRBV4-1 and TRBJ1-1; D is unresolved. This CDR3 spans 14 amino acids. Germline V gene data show CDR1 as MGHRA and CDR2 as YSYEKL. Trimming left V 0 bases short and J 3 bases short, with 8 bases between. The CDR3 DNA is TGCGCCAGCAGCCAAGATGACGGGGACACTGAAGCTTTCTTT. It encodes CASSQDDGDTEAFF.

In this sample, this clone turned up once. The chain links TRBV12-5 to TRBJ2-1; D is uncertain. V was cut by 3 bases and J by 0 bases, with 6 bases left in between. CDR1 is LGHNT and CDR2 is FRNRAP in the germline V gene. There are 14 residues in the CDR3. CDR3 region: CASGFRVSYNEQFF. CDR3 nucleotides: TGTGCTAGTGGTTTCCGGGTCTCCTACAATGAGCAGTTCTTC. The full variable domain, its missing parts supplied by reference TRBV12-5 and TRBJ2-1, is DARVTQTPRHKVTEMGQEVTMRCQPILGHNTVFWYRQTMMQGLELLAYFRNRAPLDDSGMPKDRFSAEMPDATLATLKIQPSEPRDSAVYFCASGFRVSYNEQFFGPGTRLTVL.

This chain uses TRBV2 with TRBJ1-1; 7 bases are shared with TRBD1. The junction had 10 bases not matched to a gene; V was cut back by 2 bases and J by 4 bases. CDR3 length: 16 residues. Per the germline V gene, CDR1 is SNHLY and CDR2 is FYNNEI. CDR3 nucleotide sequence: TGTGCCAGCAGTGAATTCGGAGGGGGCATGGGCACTGAAGCTTTCTTT. It yields the protein CASSEFGGGMGTEAFF.

This chain connects TRBV28 to TRBJ1-2; maybe TRBD1 (6 bases). This CDR3 is built from 15 residues. Germline loops: CDR1 MDHEN, CDR2 SYDVKM. Trimming pared 2 bases from V and 5 bases from J, leaving 15 bases between. The CDR3 nucleotides read TGTGCCAGCAGTTTAGATGGGAGGGGGGGGTATGGCTACACCTTC. The encoded protein is CASSLDGRGGYGYTF.

The V call is TRBV7-9, the J call TRBJ2-2; D gene unclear. Germline V gene sequence: CDR1 SEHNR, CDR2 FQNEAQ (reference sequence). V shed 3 bases and J shed 6 bases, with 5 bases lying between them. The CDR3 is 12 amino acids. CDR3 amino acids: CASSFYAGELFF. In DNA form, the CDR3 reads TGTGCCAGCAGCTTCTACGCCGGGGAGCTGTTTTTT. Variable domain in full (rest from reference TRBV7-9 and TRBJ2-2): DTGVSQNPRHKITKRGQNVTFRCDPISEHNRLYWYRQTLGQGPEFLTYFQNEAQLEKSRLLSDRFSAERPKGSFSTLEIQRTEQGDSAMYLCASSFYAGELFFGEGSRLTVL.

This clone was observed once. This sequence joins TRBV19 and TRBJ2-7, with a weak D call TRBD2 (5 bases). Germline V gene lookup returns CDR1 LNHDA and CDR2 SQIVND (reference sequence). This CDR3 region has 13 residues. V shed 3 bases and J shed 3 bases, with 9 bases lying between them. The DNA for the CDR3 is TGTGCCAGTAGTATTCGGGATTTCTACGAGCAGTACTTC. Encoded protein: CASSIRDFYEQYF. The entire variable domain, with the rest obtained from reference TRBV19 and TRBJ2-7, is as follows: DGGITQSPKYLFRKEGQNVTLSCEQNLNHDAMYWYRQDPGQGLRLIYYSQIVNDFQKGDIAEGYSVSREKKESFPLTVTSAQKNPTAFYLCASSIRDFYEQYFGPGTRLTVT.